This is a list of T cell receptor beta chains from one sample in a study of blood T cells in healthy people across ages. MiXCR was run by TCRdb on the 5' RACE reads, yielding one entry per CDR3 protein. The repertoire consists of 600,000 or so distinct CDR3 sequences, with roughly 20% occurring once and the leading ten covering 3.6%. Specimen: blood. The receptors come from an older man in good health. The CDR3 runs from the conserved cysteine through the conserved F or W. The D gene is left open where the match is weak. Expanded clones are given a class, and other clones once, few, many or no size at all.

clone size	V gene	J gene	D gene	CDR3 protein
few	TRBV6-6	TRBJ2-2	-	CASTMDLSNTGELFF
many	TRBV7-2	TRBJ1-4	-	CASSSAGTPNEKLFF
few	TRBV7-9	TRBJ2-1	-	CASSAGTYNEQFF
few	TRBV12-5	TRBJ2-5	-	CASSGTDKQETQYF
-	TRBV6-5	TRBJ2-5	TRBD2	CASSYLAGGPQETQYF
-	TRBV6-2/TRBV6-3	TRBJ2-5	-	CASSITGSSYQETQYF
few	TRBV7-2	-	-	CASSQGARGGTQYF
-	TRBV3-1	TRBJ1-2	TRBD1	CASSPTGQADYGYTF
-	TRBV27	TRBJ2-1	-	CASSHRDHLWGQFF
-	TRBV15	TRBJ1-5	-	CATSKGTALRSNQPQHF
-	TRBV6-5	TRBJ2-7	-	CATSPRTPYEQYF
few	TRBV9	TRBJ2-5	TRBD1	CASSASGTGIVSETQYF
few	TRBV14	TRBJ2-2	-	CASAGDLRGSGELFF
-	TRBV7-8	TRBJ1-2	TRBD1	CASSPGTGGDFYGYTF
-	TRBV6-1	TRBJ2-2	TRBD2	CASSGRTTGELFF
-	TRBV5-1	TRBJ2-2	TRBD2	CASLGLAGTGELFF
-	TRBV5-1	TRBJ2-7	-	CASSLRGNSYEQYF
-	TRBV29-1	TRBJ2-7	-	CSVEAETYEQYF
many	TRBV29-1	TRBJ2-3	-	CSVGLSTDTQYF
-	TRBV12-3/TRBV12-4	TRBJ1-6	-	CASSPDSPNTPLHF
many	TRBV18	TRBJ2-1	-	CASSPPGSPSLNEQFF
-	TRBV18	-	TRBD2	CASSPGTSGRAAEQYF
many	TRBV14	TRBJ2-7	TRBD2	CASSPSGSGDSYEQYF
few	TRBV24-1	TRBJ2-5	-	CATSDGGQPKTQYF
-	TRBV20-1	TRBJ2-2	-	CSARPEGNTGELFF
-	TRBV7-2	TRBJ1-1	-	CASSWSNTEAFF
few	TRBV7-9	TRBJ2-1	-	CASSPRGEANEQFF
few	TRBV20-1	TRBJ1-4	-	CSARVPSGAGEKLFF
-	TRBV6-2/TRBV6-3	TRBJ2-7	-	CASSCLAGATYEQYF
few	TRBV6-5	TRBJ1-4	TRBD1	CASRTQGTVNEKLFF
-	TRBV6-1	TRBJ2-5	TRBD2	CASSGASGMAETQYF
-	TRBV19	TRBJ1-2	-	CASSHDRDSSLNYGYTF
many	TRBV20-1	TRBJ2-5	TRBD2	CSALGTSQETQYF
few	TRBV29-1	-	TRBD2	CSVVVGLADYEQYF
-	TRBV20-1	TRBJ2-5	TRBD1	CSAVRQGLQETQYF
few	TRBV28	TRBJ1-3	-	CASRQGSGSTIYF
few	TRBV28	TRBJ2-1	TRBD2	CASGELAGGNNEQFF
-	TRBV7-3	TRBJ1-1	TRBD1	CASSLLGTGGWVPEAFF
few	TRBV6-5	TRBJ2-5	TRBD1	CASAYRGQGTQYF
many	TRBV4-1	TRBJ1-4	-	CASSQDYGTHNEKLFF
-	TRBV5-1	TRBJ2-5	-	CASKSYAFQETQYF
few	TRBV6-2/TRBV6-3	TRBJ2-5	TRBD1	CASSLARGQGSRTQYF